This is a list of T cell receptor beta chains from one sample in a study of beta chain features in type 1 diabetes. TCRdb keeps only in-frame clones here, not all; method: immunoSEQ multiplex PCR. The repertoire includes roughly 330,000 clones, around an eighth of them detected once, and roughly 0.016% sits in the top ten. The specimen was naive CD4+ T cells from blood. The receptor source for this set is a young woman with type 1 diabetes. The CDR3 runs from the conserved cysteine through the conserved F or W. D genes are given only for firm matches. Only part of the rows carry a size: once, few, many, or a class if the clone is expanded.

NA,TRBV11-2,TRBJ2-3,NA,TGTGCCAGCAGCCCTACCCCTCGGGGGGCTAGCACAGATACGCAGTATTTT,CASSPTPRGASTDTQYF
TRBD1,TRBV28,TRBJ1-5,few,TGTGCCAGCAGGTCCGACAGGGGGGAACGGCAGCCCCAGCATTTT,CASRSDRGERQPQHF
NA,TRBV2,TRBJ2-5,few,TGTGCCAGCAGCTTCCAAGAGACCCAGTACTTC,CASSFQETQYF
NA,TRBV11-3,TRBJ2-1,NA,TGTGCCAGCAGCTTTACGTCGATTCGGGAGTTCTACAATGAGCAGTTCTTC,CASSFTSIREFYNEQFF
NA,TRBV30,TRBJ2-2,NA,TGTGCCTGGAGTGCAGACAGATTGGCCGGGGAGCTGTTTTTT,CAWSADRLAGELFF
TRBD1,TRBV9,TRBJ2-5,few,TGTGCCAGCAGCTTCCGACAGGGACAAGAGACCCAGTACTTC,CASSFRQGQETQYF
NA,TRBV7-9,TRBJ2-3,few,TGTGCCAGCAGCTCAGAAAGACTCAGCGATACGCAGTATTTT,CASSSERLSDTQYF
NA,TRBV7-2,TRBJ1-5,NA,TGTGCCAGCAGCTTAGGGGCAGGGTATCATCAGCCCCAGCATTTT,CASSLGAGYHQPQHF
TRBD1,TRBV4-3,TRBJ1-1,NA,TGCGCCAGCAGCCGAGGACAGGTGATGAACACTGAAGCTTTCTTT,CASSRGQVMNTEAFF
NA,TRBV5-1,TRBJ1-5,NA,TGCGCCAGCAGCTTGGACCCCGGTAGCGATCAGCCCCAGCATTTT,CASSLDPGSDQPQHF